Following are 13 T cell receptor beta chains from one sample sequenced in a study of monozygotic twins with inflammatory bowel disease. TCRdb reworked the 5' RACE reads into one entry per CDR3 protein, no DNA. The sample totals 300,000 to 400,000 distinct CDR3 sequences; its top ten clones hold around 2.6%. The sequencing sample was made of blood. Receptors originate from a human donor with ulcerative colitis or Crohn's disease, or a healthy co-twin of an affected twin (not recorded which).

The CDR3 here is CASSLDATNYGYTF. V is TRBV11-2 and J is TRBJ1-2. The CDR3 runs 14 residues. The germline CDR1 and CDR2 sequences are SGHAT and FQNNGV.

V usage is TRBV18 and J usage is TRBJ2-7; the D call of TRBD2 rests on TCRdb alone, since no DNA is present to check it. The CDR3 has 15 residues. Germline V gene data show CDR1 as KGHSH and CDR2 as LQKENI. CDR3 loop: CASSLSGGPLYEQYF.

This chain uses TRBV6-5 with TRBJ2-7; there is no DNA to check the TCRdb D call of TRBD1. Germline V gives CDR1 MNHEY, CDR2 SVGAGI. The CDR3 consists of 16 residues. Here the CDR3 reads CASSYSAGQGTNEQYF.

This chain connects TRBV5-1 to TRBJ2-1; absent DNA, TCRdb's TRBD1 call cannot be checked. Germline lookup yields CDR1 SGHRS and CDR2 YFSETQ. The CDR3 extends over 15 amino acids. CDR3 amino acids: CASRDGTLGLNEQFF.

The rearrangement joins TRBV20-1 to TRBJ2-5; there is no DNA to check the TCRdb D call of TRBD1. This CDR3 has 13 residues. CDR1 and CDR2 (germline): DFQATT, SNEGSKA (reference sequence). The CDR3 loop is CSAPQGAWETQYF.

This rearrangement joins TRBV7-3 to TRBJ1-1; TCRdb gives TRBD1 as the D gene, but with no DNA this cannot be confirmed. Germline loops: CDR1 SGHTA, CDR2 FQGTGA. The CDR3 extends over 17 amino acids. The CDR3 sequence is CASSLNPRTGRGSEAFF. The full variable domain, completed using reference TRBV7-3 and TRBJ1-1, is GAGVSQTPSNKVTEKGKYVELRCDPISGHTALYWYRQSLGQGPEFLIYFQGTGAADDSGLPNDRFFAVRPEGSVSTLKIQRTERGDSAVYLCASSLNPRTGRGSEAFFGQGTRLTVV.

This sequence joins TRBV5-1 and TRBJ1-6; with no DNA, the TCRdb D assignment of TRBD1 cannot be verified. The CDR3 sequence is 13 residues long. The germline V gene encodes CDR1 SGHRS and CDR2 YFSETQ. The CDR3 loop reads CASSLGQASPLHF.

The chain is built from TRBV19 and TRBJ1-4; TCRdb names TRBD1, which stays unverified in the absence of DNA. The CDR3 consists of 13 residues. In germline, CDR1 is LNHDA, CDR2 SQIVND (reference sequence). The chain's CDR3 is CASGGTVNEKLFF.

The J gene is TRBJ2-5, the V gene TRBV6-1; there is no DNA to check the TCRdb D call of TRBD1. The germline V gene encodes CDR1 MNHNS and CDR2 SASEGT. This CDR3 is built from 13 residues. This chain's CDR3 is CASSDSPQETQYF.

This sequence joins TRBV6-5 and TRBJ2-7; TCRdb's D call of TRBD1 is untestable without DNA. Germline values: CDR1 MNHEY, CDR2 SVGAGI. This CDR3 comprises 15 residues. CDR3 amino acids: CASSYSTGQGTEQYF.

The V and J genes are TRBV6-2 or TRBV6-3 and TRBJ1-2; TCRdb reports TRBD1, a call that lacks DNA to check it against. Germline assignment: CDR1 MNHEY and CDR2 SVGEGT. The CDR3 sequence is 15 residues long. The CDR3 region is CASRQDPGDSYGYTF.

The chain couples TRBV25-1 to TRBJ2-1; TCRdb's assignment of TRBD1 cannot be checked, as there is no DNA. The V gene's germline CDR1 is MGHDK and CDR2 SYGVNS. This CDR3 region has 15 residues. The CDR3 protein is CASSEGLGPGDEQFF.

This chain uses TRBV12-3 or TRBV12-4 with TRBJ2-3; TCRdb designates TRBD1, a call that cannot be tested without DNA. The CDR3 spans 15 residues. The CDR3 here is CASSSAGSPGDTQYF.